Many counts were recorded for the clone carrying this T cell receptor (beta chain). CDR1 is MNHNY and CDR2 is SVGAGI in the germline V gene (reference sequence). The CDR3 is 15 residues long. V gave up 5 bases and J gave up 4 bases; unmatched junction bases: 7. Cells sorted as Tregs were CD4+, CD25+ and CD127-/low. After constant-region reverse-primer amplification, full-length variable regions underwent semi-nested PCR with Nested Universal Primer A. TCRdb reanalysed the 5' RACE reads using MiXCR and keeps one entry per CDR3 protein. The sample includes about 57,000 distinct CDR3 sequences, around 24% of them seen just once.

V usage is TRBV6-6 and J usage is TRBJ1-5, with TRBD1 identical over 8 bases. Sequencing input: tumor-infiltrating Tregs sorted from the breast tumor. This TCR was recovered from a female donor with breast cancer. The DNA of the CDR3 is TGTGCCAGCAGTCCGTCGACAGGGGCAAATCAGCCCCAGCATTTT. It yields the protein CASSPSTGANQPQHF.